The following is a T cell receptor beta chain sequence with its context. The CDR3 has 14 amino acids. Trimming removed 4 bases from V and 2 bases from J, with 12 bases in between. Germline CDR1 and CDR2: LGHDT and YNNKEL (reference sequence). The data were taken from a study of blood T cells in healthy people across ages. Then a second PCR, running roughly 7 to 11 cycles, was carried out with a sample-barcoded 5' primer and a J-beta primer mix. MiXCR, run by TCRdb on the 5' RACE reads, gives a single entry per CDR3 protein. The sample lists some 1.8 million distinct CDR3 sequences, approximately 39% seen once, with 20% to 25% in the top ten.

The chain combines TRBV3-1 with TRBJ2-7; D is unresolved. The sequencing input was blood. The TCR originated in a human donor in good health. CDR3 coding DNA: TGTGCCAGCAGCCCCCCAAACAGTGCCTACGAGCAGTACTTC. As protein: CASSPPNSAYEQYF.